These T cell receptor beta chains were read from a single sample in a study of OX40 agonist ivuxolimab in advanced cancers. Some clones are missing from TCRdb's copy, which holds only in-frame ones; the method was immunoSEQ multiplex PCR. The top ten hold over 30% of the sample, which has 20,000 or so clones, roughly 84% seen once. Sequencing was performed on CD4+ or CD8+ T cells sorted from blood, taken in a trial of the OX40 agonist ivuxolimab. These receptors all stem from an adult with an advanced solid tumor such as melanoma, head and neck, liver or kidney cancer. Both conserved end residues are part of each CDR3. Each record gives: J gene, D gene, clone size, V gene, CDR3 DNA, CDR3 protein. A D gene is named only where the DNA matches it firmly. For some rows the clone size is stated as once, few or many, or as a class when expanded; others skip it.

TRBJ2-3 | NA | few | TRBV2 | TGTGCCAGCAGGCGGACGAGGGGTTCAGGAGATACGCAGTATTTT | CASRRTRGSGDTQYF
TRBJ2-5 | NA | NA | TRBV7-8 | TGTGCCAGCAGCTTGCTGGGGGGGCTCTCGCAAGAGACCCAGTACTTC | CASSLLGGLSQETQYF
TRBJ1-2 | NA | NA | TRBV6-1 | TGTGCCAGCAGAGCATACCCGACGGAGAACTATGGCTACACCTTC | CASRAYPTENYGYTF
TRBJ1-2 | NA | NA | TRBV30 | TGTGTTACTTCGGGCGGCAGGTCTTATGGCTACACCTTC | CVTSGGRSYGYTF
TRBJ1-3 | NA | NA | TRBV7-9 | TGTGCCAGCAGTTCCCCCAAGGGCTCTGGAAACACCATATATTTT | CASSSPKGSGNTIYF
TRBJ2-3 | NA | NA | TRBV14 | TGTGCCAGCAGCCAAGATCGGGTAGGGGTCTCTAGCACAGATACGCAGTATTTT | CASSQDRVGVSSTDTQYF
TRBJ2-5 | TRBD2 | NA | TRBV5-1 | TGCGCCAGCAGCTCCGGACTAGCGGGAGTAGAGACCCAGTACTTC | CASSSGLAGVETQYF
TRBJ2-2 | NA | NA | TRBV6-4 | TGTGCCAGCAGCCCGGACGAGGACACCGGGGAGCTGTTTTTT | CASSPDEDTGELFF
TRBJ2-1 | NA | NA | TRBV11-2 | TGTGCCAGCAGCGCAGACCGGGACCGGACGAATCAGTTCTTC | CASSADRDRTNQFF
TRBJ2-5 | NA | NA | TRBV5-6 | TGTGCCAGCAGCTTCCCTTCAGGGCACCAAGAGACCCAGTACTTC | CASSFPSGHQETQYF
TRBJ2-2 | NA | once | TRBV18 | TGTGCCAGCTCACCAGACGTGGCCGGGGAGCTGTTTTTT | CASSPDVAGELFF
TRBJ2-3 | TRBD2 | NA | TRBV9 | TGTGCCAGCAGCGTAGGGGCTGGTGGGACTAGCAAAGATACGCAGTATTTT | CASSVGAGGTSKDTQYF
TRBJ1-1 | NA | NA | TRBV6-5 | TGTGCCAGCAGTTACTCCGGGTCGGGGAACACTGAAGCTTTCTTT | CASSYSGSGNTEAFF
TRBJ1-1 | NA | NA | TRBV28 | TGTGCCAGCAGCCCCGGACATCCTACTGAAGCTTTCTTT | CASSPGHPTEAFF
TRBJ1-5 | NA | NA | TRBV19 | TGTGCCAGTATGGACAGCCCTATCAATCAGCCCCAGCATTTT | CASMDSPINQPQHF
TRBJ1-6 | TRBD1 | NA | TRBV7-9 | TGTGCCAGCAGCCTGGGACAGGGACATAATTCACCCCTCCACTTT | CASSLGQGHNSPLHF
TRBJ2-1 | NA | NA | TRBV16 | TGTGCCAGCAGCCGCCCCGGACTGGCTGAGTACAATGAGCAGTTCTTC | CASSRPGLAEYNEQFF
TRBJ1-2 | NA | once | TRBV21-1 | TGTGCCAGCAGCACTCTAAAAGGATATGGCTACACCTTC | CASSTLKGYGYTF
TRBJ1-1 | TRBD1 | NA | TRBV19 | TGTGCCAGTCGTCATCCGGGACAGGGGTTGAACACTGAAGCTTTCTTT | CASRHPGQGLNTEAFF
TRBJ2-3 | TRBD2 | NA | TRBV27 | TGTGCCAGCACCCATAGAGGGACTAGCGGGAGGGCCCGTCCAGATACGCAGTATTTT | CASTHRGTSGRARPDTQYF
TRBJ2-2 | NA | NA | TRBV2 | TGTGCCAGCAAGGTGGAAAGCGGCACCGGGGAGCTGTTTTTT | CASKVESGTGELFF
TRBJ2-3 | TRBD2 | NA | TRBV6-5 | TGTGCCAGCAGGCTGGGGACTAGCGCCACAGATACGCAGTATTTT | CASRLGTSATDTQYF
TRBJ2-5 | NA | few | TRBV7-3 | TGTGCCAGCAGCTTAAGTTCTAGTCGTCAAGAGACCCAGTACTTC | CASSLSSSRQETQYF
TRBJ1-1 | NA | NA | TRBV14 | TGTGCCAGCAGTTTAGCGACTGAAGCTTTCTTT | CASSLATEAFF
TRBJ2-2 | NA | NA | TRBV7-8 | TGTGCCAGCAGCCCTAGGACAACGAACACCGGGGAGCTGTTTTTT | CASSPRTTNTGELFF
TRBJ2-5 | TRBD2 | NA | TRBV30 | TGTGCCTGGAGTGTAACGGGAGGTGGAGAGACCCAGTACTTC | CAWSVTGGGETQYF
TRBJ1-2 | TRBD1 | NA | TRBV2 | TGTGCCAGCAGTTTAAGACAGGGCCCCGCCTATGGCTACACCTTC | CASSLRQGPAYGYTF
TRBJ2-7 | NA | once | TRBV6-5 | TGTGCCAGCAGGTCCTCTAGCGACACCTACGAGCAGTACTTC | CASRSSSDTYEQYF
TRBJ1-2 | TRBD1 | once | TRBV5-1 | TGCGCCAGCAGCCTCTCCCCAGGACAGGGGGACTATGGCTACACCTTC | CASSLSPGQGDYGYTF